This TCR beta chain was observed in a study of blood T cell repertoires in COVID-19. Study-level background: Nucleic acid was either cDNA or gDNA, and it came from T cells, B-cell-depleted T cells, or PBMCs.

Only in-frame clones appear in the TCRdb table, and some are missing; sequencing was by immunoSEQ multiplex PCR. Of about 200,000 clones detected, more than 70% appear once; the ten largest clones hold 7% to 10%. V shed 4 bases and J 8 bases; nucleotides not matched to a gene: 6. The V gene's germline CDR1 is SGHRS and CDR2 YFSETQ. This CDR3 has 15 amino acids. The chain is built from TRBV5-1 and TRBJ2-1; 13 bases align to TRBD2. Sequencing was done on a sample of peripheral blood. This sequence was found in a woman aged 45 to 65 with acute or convalescent COVID-19. In DNA form, the CDR3 reads TGCGCCAGCAGCCCACTAGCGGGAGGGCGGGATGAGCAGTTCTTC. Its protein product is CASSPLAGGRDEQFF.